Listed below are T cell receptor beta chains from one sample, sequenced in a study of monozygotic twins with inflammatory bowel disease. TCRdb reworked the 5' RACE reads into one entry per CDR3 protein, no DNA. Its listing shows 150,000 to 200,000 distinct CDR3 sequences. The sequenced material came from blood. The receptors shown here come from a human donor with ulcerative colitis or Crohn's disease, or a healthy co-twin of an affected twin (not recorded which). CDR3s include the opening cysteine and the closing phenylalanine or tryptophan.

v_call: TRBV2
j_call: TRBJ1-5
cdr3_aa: CASSGGQHSNQPQHF

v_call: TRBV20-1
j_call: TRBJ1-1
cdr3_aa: CSARAGTWHSEAFF

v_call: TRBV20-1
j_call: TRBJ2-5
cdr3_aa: CSAPFRGTQQTQYF

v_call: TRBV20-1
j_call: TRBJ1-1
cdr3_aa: CSCRPWAPGDTEAFF

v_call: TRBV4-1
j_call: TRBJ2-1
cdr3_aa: CASSQGSWVDTYNEQFF

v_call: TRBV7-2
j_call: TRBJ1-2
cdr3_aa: CASSSPWGQGNYGYTF

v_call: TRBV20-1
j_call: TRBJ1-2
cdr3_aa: CSARAHPKDGYTF

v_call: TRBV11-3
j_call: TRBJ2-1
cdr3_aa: CASSLVGLAGDSWLTYNEQFF

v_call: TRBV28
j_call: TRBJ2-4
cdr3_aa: CASSFEGARAKNIQYF

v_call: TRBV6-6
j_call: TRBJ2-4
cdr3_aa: CASSPTGAKNIQYF

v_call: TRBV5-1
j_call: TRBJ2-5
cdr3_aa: CASSLPSGQQHSPQETQYF

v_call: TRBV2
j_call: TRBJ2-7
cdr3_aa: CASSGQLAYEQYF

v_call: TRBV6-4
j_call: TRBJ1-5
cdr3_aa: CASSDLPGSNQPQHF